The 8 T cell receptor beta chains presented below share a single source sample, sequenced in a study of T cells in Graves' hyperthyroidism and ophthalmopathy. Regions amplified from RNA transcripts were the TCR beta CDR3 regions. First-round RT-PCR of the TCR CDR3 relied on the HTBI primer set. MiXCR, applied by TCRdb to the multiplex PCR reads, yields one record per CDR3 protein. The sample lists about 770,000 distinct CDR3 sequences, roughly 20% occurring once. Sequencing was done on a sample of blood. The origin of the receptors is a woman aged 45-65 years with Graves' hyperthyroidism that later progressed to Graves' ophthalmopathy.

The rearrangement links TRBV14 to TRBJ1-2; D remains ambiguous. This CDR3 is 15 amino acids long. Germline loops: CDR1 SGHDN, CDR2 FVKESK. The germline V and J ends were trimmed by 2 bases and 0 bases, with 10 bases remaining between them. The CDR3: CASSQNLGSNYGYTF. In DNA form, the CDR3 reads TGTGCCAGCAGCCAAAACCTGGGCTCTAACTATGGCTACACCTTC.

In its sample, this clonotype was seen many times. The CDR3 loop is CASRPTGTGNNQPQHF. The CDR3 DNA is TGTGCCAGCAGACCCACCGGGACAGGGAACAATCAGCCCCAGCATTTT. This sequence joins TRBV12-3 or TRBV12-4 and TRBJ1-5, with 9 nucleotides matching TRBD1. V trimming: 6 bases; J trimming: 3 bases; junction bases outside the gene matches: 9. This CDR3 is 16 amino acids long.

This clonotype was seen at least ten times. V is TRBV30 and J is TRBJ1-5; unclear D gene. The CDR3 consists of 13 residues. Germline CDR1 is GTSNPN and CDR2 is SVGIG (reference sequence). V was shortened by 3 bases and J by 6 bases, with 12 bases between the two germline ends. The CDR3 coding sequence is TGTGCCTGGAGGGCCGACTGGGGTCAGCCCCAGCATTTT. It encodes CAWRADWGQPQHF.

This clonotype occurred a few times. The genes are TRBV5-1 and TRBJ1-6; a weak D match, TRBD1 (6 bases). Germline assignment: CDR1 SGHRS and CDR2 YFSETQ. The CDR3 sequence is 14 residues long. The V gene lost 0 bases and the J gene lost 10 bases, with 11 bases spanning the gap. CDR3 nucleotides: TGCGCCAGCAGCTTGGGACAGGAAGCCTCACCCCTCCACTTT. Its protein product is CASSLGQEASPLHF.

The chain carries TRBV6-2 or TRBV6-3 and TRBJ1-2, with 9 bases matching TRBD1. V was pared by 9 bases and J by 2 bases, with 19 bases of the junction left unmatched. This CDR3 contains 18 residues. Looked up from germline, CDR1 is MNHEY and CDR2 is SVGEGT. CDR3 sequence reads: CASKSVLGTGTGNYGYTF. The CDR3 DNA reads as TGTGCCAGTAAATCCGTCCTAGGTACCGGGACAGGGAACTATGGCTACACCTTC.

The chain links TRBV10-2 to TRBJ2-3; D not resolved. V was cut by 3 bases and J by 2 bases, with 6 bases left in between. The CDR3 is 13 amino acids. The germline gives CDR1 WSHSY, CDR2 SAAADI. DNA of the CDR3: TGCGCCAGCAGTGAAGGCTTCACAGATACGCAGTATTTT. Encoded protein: CASSEGFTDTQYF.

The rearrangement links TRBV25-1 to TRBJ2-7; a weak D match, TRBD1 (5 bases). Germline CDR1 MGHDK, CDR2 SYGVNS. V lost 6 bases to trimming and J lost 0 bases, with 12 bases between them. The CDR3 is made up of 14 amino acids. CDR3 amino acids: CASRGHDTSYEQYF. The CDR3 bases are TGTGCCAGCAGAGGACACGATACCTCCTACGAGCAGTACTTC.

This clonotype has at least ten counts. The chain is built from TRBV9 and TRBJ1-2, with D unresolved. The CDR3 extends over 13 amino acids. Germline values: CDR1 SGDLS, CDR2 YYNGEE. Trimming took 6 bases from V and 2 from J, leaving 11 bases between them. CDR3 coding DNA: TGTGCCAGCACCGGCCCACGGAACTATGGCTACACCTTC. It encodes CASTGPRNYGYTF.